Each of the 8 T cell receptor beta chains below was sequenced from the same sample in a study of blood T cells in healthy people across ages. Using a J-beta primer mix together with a sample-barcoded 5' primer, a second PCR was run for roughly 7 to 11 cycles. TCRdb re-called the 5' RACE reads with MiXCR, one entry per CDR3 protein. Here the sample spans roughly 900,000 distinct CDR3 sequences, 25% to 30% being singletons. The specimen sequenced was blood. These receptors all stem from an elderly woman in good health.

J is TRBJ2-3 and V is TRBV11-2; the match to TRBD2 covers 7 bases. Germline V CDR1 and CDR2: SGHAT, FQNNGV. The CDR3 has 16 amino acids. V dropped 3 bases and J dropped 2; count of bases not matched to a gene: 8. The DNA of the CDR3 is TGTGCCAGCAGCTTCGGGACTAACCATCTCACAGATACGCAGTATTTT. Translating gives CASSFGTNHLTDTQYF.

J is TRBJ1-6 and V is TRBV5-4; D call uncertain. The CDR3 consists of 15 residues. The germline gives CDR1 SGHNT, CDR2 YYREEE (reference sequence). V gave up 0 bases and J gave up 9 bases, with 13 bases separating them. The CDR3 region is CASSLDGGGGSPLHF. In DNA form, the CDR3 reads TGTGCCAGCAGCTTGGATGGCGGTGGTGGTTCACCCCTCCACTTT.

This sequence joins TRBV6-6 and TRBJ2-7; 8 nucleotides line up with TRBD1. Trimming took 6 bases from V and 2 from J; bases not matched to a gene: 3. The CDR3 has 13 amino acids. Germline CDR1 and CDR2: MNHNY and SVGAGI (reference sequence). CDR3 in amino acids: CASRAGGPYEQYF. As DNA, the CDR3 is TGTGCCAGCAGAGCAGGGGGCCCCTACGAGCAGTACTTC.

Worth noting for this clonotype: An end of the junction differs from the germline gene, which may be a read error. The chain combines TRBV9 with TRBJ1-1; the D gene is possibly TRBD1 (5 bases). Per the germline V gene, CDR1 is SGDLS and CDR2 is YYNGEE. This CDR3 is 14 amino acids long. In nucleotides, the CDR3 is TGTGCCAGCACCGGGGGTTTGCAGAACACTAAAGCTTTCTTT. Protein sequence: CASTGGLQNTKAFF.

The rearrangement links TRBV12-3 or TRBV12-4 to TRBJ1-6; perhaps TRBD1 as D (6 bases). The ends were cut back, 5 bases at V and 8 bases at J, with 13 bases in the middle. This CDR3 is built from 14 residues. The CDR3 sequence: CASSRNRVDSPLHF. CDR3 sequence (DNA): TGTGCCAGCAGTCGCAACAGGGTGGATTCACCCCTCCACTTT.

The sample holds a few counts of this clonotype. The chain combines TRBV6-1 with TRBJ1-4; D is ambiguous. V lost 6 bases and J 3 bases, leaving 8 bases between the germline ends. The CDR3 is made up of 13 amino acids. From germline, CDR1 is MNHNS and CDR2 SASEGT. CDR3 DNA sequence: TGTGCCAGCAGGTACAGCGCTAATGAAAAACTGTTTTTT. This gives the protein CASRYSANEKLFF.

This clonotype was detected many times. The chain links TRBV15 to TRBJ1-1; 7 bases are shared with TRBD1. J was trimmed by 1 base and V by 1 base; bases with no gene match: 3. The CDR3 is 15 residues long. Germline V CDR1 and CDR2: LNHNV, YYDKDF (reference sequence). CDR3 sequence reads: CATSRAGGQNTEAFF. The CDR3 region has the DNA TGTGCCACCAGCAGAGCAGGGGGACAGAACACTGAAGCTTTCTTT.

With regard to this clonotype: Given a much more abundant clone one base away, this may be a read error. V gene TRBV7-2 combines with J gene TRBJ1-2, with D perhaps TRBD1 (6 bases). This CDR3 is 11 amino acids long. CDR1 is SGHTA and CDR2 is FQGNSA in the germline V gene. Here the CDR3 reads CACSSDRPYTF. Written as DNA, the CDR3 is TGTGCCTGCAGCTCCGACAGGCCCTACACCTTC.